The entry that follows covers one T cell receptor (beta chain) sequence. This entry comes from a study of PD-L1 blockade in urothelial cancer. Study summary: In terms of prior chemotherapy, patients had received 0 to 3 regimens.

Time point here: pretreatment peripheral blood. TCRdb's table, derived via immunoSEQ multiplex PCR, lists solely in-frame clones and lacks some. Of about 63,000 clones listed, about four fifths are singletons. The receptor's source is a man aged 65-85 years with urothelial cancer. The source was PBMCs, collected around atezolizumab (anti-PD-L1) treatment.

As DNA, the CDR3 is TGCGCCAGCAGGTCAGGGGTTGAAAAAGAGACCCAGTACTTC. It yields the protein CASRSGVEKETQYF. The V call is TRBV10-2, the J call TRBJ2-5; D may be TRBD1 (6 bases). V lost 6 bases to trimming and J lost 3 bases, with 14 bases between them. This CDR3 comprises 14 residues. Germline V gene data show CDR1 as WSHSY and CDR2 as SAAADI.